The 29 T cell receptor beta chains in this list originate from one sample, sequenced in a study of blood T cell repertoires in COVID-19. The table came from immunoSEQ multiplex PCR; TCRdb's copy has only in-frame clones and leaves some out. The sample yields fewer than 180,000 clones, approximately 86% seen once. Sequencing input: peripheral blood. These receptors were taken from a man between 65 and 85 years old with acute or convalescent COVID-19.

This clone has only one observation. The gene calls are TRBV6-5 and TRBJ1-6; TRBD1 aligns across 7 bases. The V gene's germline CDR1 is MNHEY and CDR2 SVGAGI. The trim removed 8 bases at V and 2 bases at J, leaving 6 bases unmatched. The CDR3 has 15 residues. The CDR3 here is CASRQGAPYNSPLHF. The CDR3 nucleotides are TGTGCCAGCCGACAGGGCGCCCCCTATAATTCACCCCTCCACTTT.

The CDR3 is CASSWGKSTDTQYF. For the CDR3, the DNA is TGTGCCAGCAGTTGGGGCAAGAGCACAGATACGCAGTATTTT. The gene calls are TRBV6-5 and TRBJ2-3; possible D gene TRBD1, 5 bases. CDR3 size: 14 residues. Germline V CDR1 and CDR2: MNHEY, SVGAGI. Trimming stripped 4 bases from V and 0 bases from J, with 8 bases between.

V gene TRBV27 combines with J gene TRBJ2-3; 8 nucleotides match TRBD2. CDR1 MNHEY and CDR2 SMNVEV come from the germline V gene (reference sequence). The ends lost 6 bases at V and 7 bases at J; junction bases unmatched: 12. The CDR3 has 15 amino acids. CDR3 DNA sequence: TGTGCCAGCAGCCCCAGTTTGGGCGGGAGGTATACGCAGTATTTT. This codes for CASSPSLGGRYTQYF.

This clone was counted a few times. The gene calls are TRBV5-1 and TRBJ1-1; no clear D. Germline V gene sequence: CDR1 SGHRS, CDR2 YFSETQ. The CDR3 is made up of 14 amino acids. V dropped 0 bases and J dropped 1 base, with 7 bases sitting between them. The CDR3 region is CASSLGHPNTEAFF. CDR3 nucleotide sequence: TGCGCCAGCAGCTTGGGACACCCGAACACTGAAGCTTTCTTT.

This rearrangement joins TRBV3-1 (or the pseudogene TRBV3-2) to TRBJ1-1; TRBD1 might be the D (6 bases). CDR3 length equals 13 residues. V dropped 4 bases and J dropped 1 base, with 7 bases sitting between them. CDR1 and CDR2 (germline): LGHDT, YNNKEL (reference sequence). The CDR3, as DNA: TGTGCCAGCAGCCCGACAGGGAACACTGAAGCTTTCTTT. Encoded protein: CASSPTGNTEAFF.

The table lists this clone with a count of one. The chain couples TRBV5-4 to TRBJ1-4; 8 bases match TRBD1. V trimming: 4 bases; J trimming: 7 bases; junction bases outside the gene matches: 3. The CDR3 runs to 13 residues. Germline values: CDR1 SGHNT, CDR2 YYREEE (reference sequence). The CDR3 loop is CASSPDRAEKLFF. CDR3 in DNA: TGTGCCAGCAGCCCGGACAGGGCTGAAAAACTGTTTTTT.

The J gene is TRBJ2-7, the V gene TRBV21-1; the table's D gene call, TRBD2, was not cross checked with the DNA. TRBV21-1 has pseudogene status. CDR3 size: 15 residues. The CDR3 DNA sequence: TGTGCCAGCAGCAAAGGTAGCGGGAGTACCTACGAGCAGTACTTC. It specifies CASSKGSGSTYEQYF.

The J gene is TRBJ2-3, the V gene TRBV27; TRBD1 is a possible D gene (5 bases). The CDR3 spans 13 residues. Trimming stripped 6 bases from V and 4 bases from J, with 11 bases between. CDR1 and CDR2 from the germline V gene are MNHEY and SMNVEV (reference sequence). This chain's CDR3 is CASRGAVSDTQYF. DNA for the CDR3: TGTGCCAGCAGAGGGGCGGTCTCAGATACGCAGTATTTT.

CDR3 amino acids: CASSFSGQVHSGNTIYF. The CDR3 DNA is TGTGCCAGCAGTTTCAGCGGACAGGTGCATTCTGGAAACACCATATATTTT. The gene calls are TRBV28 and TRBJ1-3; TRBD1 agrees at 7 bases. The CDR3 runs 17 residues. Losses at the gene ends were 3 bases for V and 1 base for J; bases not matched to a gene: 9. Germline-derived CDR1 and CDR2 are MDHEN and SYDVKM.

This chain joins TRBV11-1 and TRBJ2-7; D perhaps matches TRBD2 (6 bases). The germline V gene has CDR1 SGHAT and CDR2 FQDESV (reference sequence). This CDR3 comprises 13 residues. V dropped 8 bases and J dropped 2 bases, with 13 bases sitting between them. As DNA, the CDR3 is TGTGCCAGCCGGAGGGCCGGAACCTACGAGCAGTACTTC. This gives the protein CASRRAGTYEQYF.

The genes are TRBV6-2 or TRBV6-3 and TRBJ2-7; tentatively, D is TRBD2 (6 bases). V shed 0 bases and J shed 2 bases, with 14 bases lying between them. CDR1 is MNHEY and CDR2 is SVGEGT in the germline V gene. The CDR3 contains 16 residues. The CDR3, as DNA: TGTGCCAGCAGTTACTCCCGGAGCGGGTCCGCCTACGAGCAGTACTTC. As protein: CASSYSRSGSAYEQYF.

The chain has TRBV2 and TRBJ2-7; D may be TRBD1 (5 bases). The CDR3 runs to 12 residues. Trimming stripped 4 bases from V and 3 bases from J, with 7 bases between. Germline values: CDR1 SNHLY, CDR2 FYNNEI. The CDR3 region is CASSVTDYEQYF. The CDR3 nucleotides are TGTGCCAGCAGTGTGACAGACTACGAGCAGTACTTC.

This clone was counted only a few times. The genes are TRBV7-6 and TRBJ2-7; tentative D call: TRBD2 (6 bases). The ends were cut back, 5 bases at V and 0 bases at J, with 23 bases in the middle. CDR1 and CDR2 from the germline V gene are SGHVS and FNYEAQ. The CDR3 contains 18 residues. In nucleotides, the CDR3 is TGTGCCAGCAGCCCCGCCGGGACTCTATCAAGGAGCTCCTACGAGCAGTACTTC. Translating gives CASSPAGTLSRSSYEQYF.

CDR3 loop: CASSLKTSGRGTDTQYF. As DNA, the CDR3 is TGTGCCAGCAGCTTAAAAACTAGCGGGAGAGGCACAGATACGCAGTATTTT. The chain couples TRBV7-9 to TRBJ2-3; 11 bases align to TRBD2. There are 17 residues in the CDR3. The J segment lost 1 base and the V segment lost 2 bases, leaving 5 bases of the junction unmatched. From germline, CDR1 is SEHNR and CDR2 FQNEAQ (reference sequence).

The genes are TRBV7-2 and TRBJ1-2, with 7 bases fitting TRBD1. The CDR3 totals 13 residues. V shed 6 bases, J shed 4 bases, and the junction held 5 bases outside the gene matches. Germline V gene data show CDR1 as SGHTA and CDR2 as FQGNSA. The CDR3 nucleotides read TGTGCCAGCAGGGAGACAGGGATCTATGGCTACACCTTC. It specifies CASRETGIYGYTF.

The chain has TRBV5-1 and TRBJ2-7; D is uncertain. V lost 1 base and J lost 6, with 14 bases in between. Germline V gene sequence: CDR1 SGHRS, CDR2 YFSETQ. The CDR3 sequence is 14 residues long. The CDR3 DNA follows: TGCGCCAGCAGCTTGTTTGAGCCGTCGAGCGAGCAGTACTTC. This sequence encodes CASSLFEPSSEQYF.

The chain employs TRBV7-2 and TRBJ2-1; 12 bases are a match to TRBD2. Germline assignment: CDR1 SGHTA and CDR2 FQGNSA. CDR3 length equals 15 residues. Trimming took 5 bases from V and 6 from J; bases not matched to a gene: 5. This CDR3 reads CASSPGTSGFNEQFF. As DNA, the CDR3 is TGTGCCAGCAGCCCCGGGACTAGCGGGTTCAATGAGCAGTTCTTC.

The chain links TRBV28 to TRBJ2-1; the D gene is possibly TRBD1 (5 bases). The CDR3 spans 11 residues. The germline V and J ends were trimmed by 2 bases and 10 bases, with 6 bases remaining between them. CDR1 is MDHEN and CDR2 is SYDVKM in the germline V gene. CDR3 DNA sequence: TGTGCCAGCAGTTTAAGGGGAGAGCAGTTCTTC. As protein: CASSLRGEQFF. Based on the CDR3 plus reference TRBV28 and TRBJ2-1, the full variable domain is DVKVTQSSRYLVKRTGEKVFLECVQDMDHENMFWYRQDPGLGLRLIYFSYDVKMKEKGDIPEGYSVSREKKERFSLILESASTNQTSMYLCASSLRGEQFFGPGTRLTVL.

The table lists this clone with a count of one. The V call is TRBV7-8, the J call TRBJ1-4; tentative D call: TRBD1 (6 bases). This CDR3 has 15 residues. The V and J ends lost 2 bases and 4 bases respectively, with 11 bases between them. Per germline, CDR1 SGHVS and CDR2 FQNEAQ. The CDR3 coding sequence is TGTGCCAGCAGCTTAACCCGACAGGTTAATGAAAAACTGTTTTTT. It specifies CASSLTRQVNEKLFF.

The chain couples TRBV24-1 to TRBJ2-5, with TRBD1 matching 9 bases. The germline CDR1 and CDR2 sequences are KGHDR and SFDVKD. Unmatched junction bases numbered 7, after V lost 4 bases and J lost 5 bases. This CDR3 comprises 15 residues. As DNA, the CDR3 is TGTGCCACCAGTGAATCGGGACAGGGAGGGGAGACCCAGTACTTC. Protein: CATSESGQGGETQYF.

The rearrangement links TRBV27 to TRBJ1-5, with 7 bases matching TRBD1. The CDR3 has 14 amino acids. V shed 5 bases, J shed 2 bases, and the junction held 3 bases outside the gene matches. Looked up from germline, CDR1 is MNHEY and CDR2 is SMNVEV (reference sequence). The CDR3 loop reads CASSRQGGNQPQHF. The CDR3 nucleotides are TGTGCCAGCAGTAGACAGGGTGGCAATCAGCCCCAGCATTTT.

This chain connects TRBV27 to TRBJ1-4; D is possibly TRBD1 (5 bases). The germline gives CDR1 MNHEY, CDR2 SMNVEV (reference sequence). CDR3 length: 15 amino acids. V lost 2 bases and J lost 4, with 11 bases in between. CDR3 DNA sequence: TGTGCCAGCAGTTTACGGGCAGGGATTAATGAAAAACTGTTTTTT. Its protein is CASSLRAGINEKLFF.

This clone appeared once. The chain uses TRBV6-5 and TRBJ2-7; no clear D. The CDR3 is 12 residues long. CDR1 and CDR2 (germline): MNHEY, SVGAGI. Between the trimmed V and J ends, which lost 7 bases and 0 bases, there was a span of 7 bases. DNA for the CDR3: TGTGCCAGCAAAACAGTCTCCTACGAGCAGTACTTC. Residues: CASKTVSYEQYF.

Here the CDR3 reads CASRVTGYGEQYF. The CDR3 region has the DNA TGTGCCAGTAGAGTTACAGGGTACGGCGAGCAGTACTTC. V and J are TRBV19 and TRBJ2-7, with D perhaps TRBD1 (6 bases). V was clipped by 6 bases and J by 6 bases, with 15 bases between them. This CDR3 has 13 amino acids. The germline CDR1 and CDR2 sequences are LNHDA and SQIVND (reference sequence).

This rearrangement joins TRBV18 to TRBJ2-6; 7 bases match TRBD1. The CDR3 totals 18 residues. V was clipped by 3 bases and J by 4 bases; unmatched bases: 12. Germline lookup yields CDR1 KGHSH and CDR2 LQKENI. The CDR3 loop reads CASSPYAPQGTGANVLTF. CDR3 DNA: TGTGCCAGCTCACCTTATGCCCCACAGGGGACGGGGGCCAACGTCCTGACTTTC.

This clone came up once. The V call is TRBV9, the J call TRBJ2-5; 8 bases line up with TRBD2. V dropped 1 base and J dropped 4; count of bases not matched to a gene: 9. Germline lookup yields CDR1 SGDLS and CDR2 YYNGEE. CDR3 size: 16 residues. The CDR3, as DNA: TGTGCCAGCAGCGTAACCCCAGCGGGAGTAGGAGAGACCCAGTACTTC. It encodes CASSVTPAGVGETQYF.

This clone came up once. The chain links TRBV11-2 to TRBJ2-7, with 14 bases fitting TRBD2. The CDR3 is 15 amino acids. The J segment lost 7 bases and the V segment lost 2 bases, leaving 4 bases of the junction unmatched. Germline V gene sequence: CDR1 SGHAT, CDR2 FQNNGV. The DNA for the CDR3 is TGTGCCAGCAGCTTAAGGGGACTAGCGGGAGATGAGCAGTACTTC. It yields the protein CASSLRGLAGDEQYF.

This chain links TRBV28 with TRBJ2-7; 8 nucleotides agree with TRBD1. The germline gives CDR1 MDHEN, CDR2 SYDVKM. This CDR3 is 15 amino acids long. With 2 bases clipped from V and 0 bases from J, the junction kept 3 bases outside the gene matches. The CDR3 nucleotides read TGTGCCAGCAGTTTAGGGACAGGATTCTCCTACGAGCAGTACTTC. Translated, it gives CASSLGTGFSYEQYF.

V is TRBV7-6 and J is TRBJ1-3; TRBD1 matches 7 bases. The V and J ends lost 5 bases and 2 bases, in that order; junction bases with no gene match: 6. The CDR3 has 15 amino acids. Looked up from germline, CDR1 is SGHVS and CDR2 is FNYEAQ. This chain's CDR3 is CASSQRQGAGNTIYF. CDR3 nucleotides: TGTGCCAGCAGCCAAAGACAGGGAGCTGGAAACACCATATATTTT.